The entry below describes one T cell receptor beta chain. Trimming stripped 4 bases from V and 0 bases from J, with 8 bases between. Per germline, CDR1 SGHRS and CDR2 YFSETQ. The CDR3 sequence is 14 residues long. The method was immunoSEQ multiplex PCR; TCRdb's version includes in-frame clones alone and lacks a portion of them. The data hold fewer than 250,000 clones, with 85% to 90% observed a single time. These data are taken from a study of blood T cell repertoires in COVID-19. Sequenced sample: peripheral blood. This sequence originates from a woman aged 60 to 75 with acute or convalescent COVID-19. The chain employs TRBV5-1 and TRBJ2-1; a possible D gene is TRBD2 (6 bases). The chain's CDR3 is CASSKTSSYNEQFF. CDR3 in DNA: TGCGCCAGCAGCAAGACTAGCTCCTACAATGAGCAGTTCTTC.